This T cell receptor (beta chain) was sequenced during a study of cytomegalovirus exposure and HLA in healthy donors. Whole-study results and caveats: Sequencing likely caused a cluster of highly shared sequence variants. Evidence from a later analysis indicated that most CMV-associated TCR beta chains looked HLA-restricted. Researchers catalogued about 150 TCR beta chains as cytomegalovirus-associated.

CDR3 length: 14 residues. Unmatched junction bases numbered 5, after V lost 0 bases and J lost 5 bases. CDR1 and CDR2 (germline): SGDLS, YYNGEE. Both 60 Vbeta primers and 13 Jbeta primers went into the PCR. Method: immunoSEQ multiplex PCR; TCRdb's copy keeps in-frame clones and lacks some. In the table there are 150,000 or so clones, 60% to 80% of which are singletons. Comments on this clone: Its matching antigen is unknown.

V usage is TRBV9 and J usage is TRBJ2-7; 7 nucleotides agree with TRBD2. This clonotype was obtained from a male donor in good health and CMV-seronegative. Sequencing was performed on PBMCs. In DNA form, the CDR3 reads TGTGCCAGCAGCGTAGCGGGAGGAGGCCACGAGCAGTACTTC. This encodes CASSVAGGGHEQYF.